Below are 12 T cell receptor beta chains sequenced from a single sample in a study of T-cell memory formation after mild COVID-19. TCRdb recomputed calls from the 5' RACE reads with MiXCR, one row per CDR3 protein. The table shows approximately 580,000 distinct CDR3 sequences, with around 21% occurring only once. Sequences were obtained from PBMCs or a T cell subset sorted from them (not recorded which). These receptors all stem from an adult woman who had mild COVID-19 (a few samples of this study predate the infection). Cell type and time point are not known.

The table lists this clonotype with a few counts. The chain has TRBV19 and TRBJ1-2; D unclear. The CDR3 is made up of 14 amino acids. Deletions cut 10 bases from V and 8 bases from J, with 23 bases between. The germline CDR1 and CDR2 sequences are LNHDA and SQIVND (reference sequence). The CDR3 reads CATSDAVGFEGYTF. The DNA for the CDR3 is TGTGCCACTTCGGACGCGGTCGGTTTTGAGGGCTACACCTTC.

The V and J genes are TRBV7-9 and TRBJ2-3, with 9 bases fitting TRBD2. The germline CDR1 and CDR2 sequences are SEHNR and FQNEAQ (reference sequence). The CDR3 consists of 14 residues. The V and J ends lost 5 bases and 5 bases, in that order; junction bases with no gene match: 5. CDR3 DNA: TGTGCCAGCAGCCGCGGGGGGGCGGAAGATACGCAGTATTTT. Protein sequence: CASSRGGAEDTQYF.

This clonotype was picked up a small number of times. The chain uses TRBV20-1 and TRBJ2-1; perhaps D is TRBD1 or TRBD2 (5 bases each). V was pared by 5 bases and J by 3 bases, with 8 bases between. The CDR3 length is 12 residues. Germline CDR1 DFQATT, CDR2 SNEGSKA (reference sequence). The CDR3 nucleotides read TGCAGTGCTCGGGACGTCTACAATGAGCAGTTCTTC. This encodes CSARDVYNEQFF.

V is TRBV10-3 and J is TRBJ2-2; no reliable D call. V shed 1 base and J shed 2 bases, with 11 bases lying between them. The CDR3 spans 16 residues. Germline CDR1 and CDR2: ENHRY and SYGVKD. The CDR3 region has the DNA TGTGCCATCAGTGAGTACCACTTTCGAAACACCGGGGAGCTGTTTTTT. Protein product: CAISEYHFRNTGELFF.

This chain uses TRBV9 with TRBJ2-7, with 7 bases matching TRBD1. The CDR3 extends over 14 amino acids. Trimming removed 6 bases from V and 0 bases from J; junction bases left unmatched: 6. CDR1 SGDLS and CDR2 YYNGEE come from the germline V gene. CDR3 sequence (DNA): TGTGCCAGCAACCCACAGGGGTACTCCTACGAGCAGTACTTC. Protein: CASNPQGYSYEQYF.

The gene calls are TRBV19 and TRBJ2-2; D unclear. Trimming shortened V by 4 bases and J by 5 bases, and 14 bases separated the two germline ends. The CDR3 length is 15 residues. Germline V CDR1 and CDR2: LNHDA, SQIVND (reference sequence). The CDR3: CASSKSDLVTGELFF. CDR3 nucleotide sequence: TGTGCCAGTAGTAAATCGGACCTCGTTACCGGGGAGCTGTTTTTT.

The V gene is TRBV6-2 or TRBV6-3, the J gene TRBJ1-5; the D gene is possibly TRBD1 (5 bases). V was shortened by 2 bases and J by 7 bases, with 15 bases between the two germline ends. Per the germline V gene, CDR1 is MNHEY and CDR2 is SVGEGT. The CDR3 has 15 amino acids. The CDR3 coding sequence is TGTGCCAGCAGTTACCCCAGGGCCGTGGGGCAGCCCCAGCATTTT. Encoded protein: CASSYPRAVGQPQHF.

The chain employs TRBV2 and TRBJ2-3, with 7 bases that match TRBD2. Germline-derived CDR1 and CDR2 are SNHLY and FYNNEI. The CDR3 contains 15 residues. Germline trimming cut 4 bases from V and 4 bases from J; bases unmatched to any gene: 8. CDR3 sequence reads: CASSARAGESDTQYF. The CDR3 bases are TGTGCCAGCAGTGCGCGGGCGGGGGAGTCAGATACGCAGTATTTT. Full variable domain (rest looked up from reference TRBV2 and TRBJ2-3): EPEVTQTPSHQVTQMGQEVILRCVPISNHLYFYWYRQILGQKVEFLVSFYNNEISEKSEIFDDQFSVERPDGSNFTLKIRSTKLEDSAMYFCASSARAGESDTQYFGPGTRLTVL.

This clonotype was observed at least ten times. In DNA, the CDR3 is TGTGCCAGCAGCTTCACGGGGGGCGAGCAGTACTTC. Its translation is CASSFTGGEQYF. This chain connects TRBV7-9 to TRBJ2-7; 7 bases map to TRBD2. The CDR3 totals 12 residues. The trim removed 3 bases at V and 6 bases at J, leaving 2 bases unmatched. Germline CDR1 SEHNR, CDR2 FQNEAQ (reference sequence).

The genes are TRBV30 and TRBJ2-7; TRBD1 matches 11 bases. The trim removed 2 bases at V and 4 bases at J, leaving 7 bases unmatched. CDR3 length equals 15 residues. Germline V CDR1 and CDR2: GTSNPN, SVGIG (reference sequence). The CDR3 region has the DNA TGTGCCTGGAGTCTTGGACAGGGGGCGCGGTACGAGCAGTACTTC. Translated, it gives CAWSLGQGARYEQYF.

The genes are TRBV7-2 and TRBJ1-1, with D maybe TRBD1 (5 bases). CDR1 and CDR2 (germline): SGHTA, FQGNSA. This CDR3 region has 14 residues. V lost 1 base and J lost 5, with 11 bases in between. The CDR3 sequence: CASSLVRSGTEAFF. As DNA, the CDR3 is TGTGCCAGCAGCTTAGTTAGGTCAGGGACTGAAGCTTTCTTT.

J is TRBJ2-3 and V is TRBV20-1, with TRBD2 matching over 10 bases. Trimming took 3 bases from V and 3 from J; bases not matched to a gene: 9. The CDR3 is 16 residues long. Germline-derived CDR1 and CDR2 are DFQATT and SNEGSKA (reference sequence). The CDR3 sequence is CSASSSGGAGTDTQYF. In DNA, the CDR3 is TGCAGTGCTAGTTCCAGCGGGGGGGCCGGGACAGATACGCAGTATTTT.